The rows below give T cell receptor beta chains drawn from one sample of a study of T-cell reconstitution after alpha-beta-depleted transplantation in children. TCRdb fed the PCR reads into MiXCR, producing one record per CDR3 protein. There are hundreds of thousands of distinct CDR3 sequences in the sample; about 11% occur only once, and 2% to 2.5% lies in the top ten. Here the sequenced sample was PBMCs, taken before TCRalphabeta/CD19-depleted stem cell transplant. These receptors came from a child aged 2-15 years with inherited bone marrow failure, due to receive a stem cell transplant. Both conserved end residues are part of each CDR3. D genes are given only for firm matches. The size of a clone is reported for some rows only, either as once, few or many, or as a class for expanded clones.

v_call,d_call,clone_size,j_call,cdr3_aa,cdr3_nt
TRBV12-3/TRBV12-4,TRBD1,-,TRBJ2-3,CASSSHRDSSTDTQYF,TGTGCCAGCAGTTCCCACCGGGACAGTTCCACAGATACGCAGTATTTT
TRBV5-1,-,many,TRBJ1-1,CASSEGPLNTEAFF,TGCGCCAGCAGTGAGGGGCCATTGAACACTGAAGCTTTCTTT
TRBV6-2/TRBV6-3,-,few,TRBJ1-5,CASSYGVHRNQPQHF,TGTGCCAGCAGTTACGGGGTCCATCGCAATCAGCCCCAGCATTTT
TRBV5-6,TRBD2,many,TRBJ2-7,CASSLGGLAVTYEQYF,TGTGCCAGCAGCTTGGGGGGACTAGCGGTTACCTACGAGCAGTACTTC
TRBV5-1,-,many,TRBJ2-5,CASSLWGETQYF,TGCGCCAGCAGCTTGTGGGGTGAGACCCAGTACTTC
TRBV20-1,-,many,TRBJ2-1,CSASRPNEQFF,TGCAGTGCTTCCAGGCCCAATGAGCAGTTCTTC
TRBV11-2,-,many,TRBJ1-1,CASSLRLDTEAFF,TGTGCCAGCAGCCTCCGACTGGACACTGAAGCTTTCTTT
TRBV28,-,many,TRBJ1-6,CACHAANSPLHF,TGTGCCTGCCACGCGGCTAATTCACCCCTCCACTTT
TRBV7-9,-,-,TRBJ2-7,CASSLVGGPGSYEQYF,TGTGCCAGCAGCTTAGTTGGGGGCCCGGGGTCCTACGAGCAGTACTTC
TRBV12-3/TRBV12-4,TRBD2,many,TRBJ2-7,CASSQTSDLRSLEQYF,TGTGCCAGCAGTCAGACTAGCGACCTACGATCTTTAGAGCAGTACTTC
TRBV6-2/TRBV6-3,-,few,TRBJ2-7,CATAGTLPYEQYF,TGTGCCACCGCCGGGACACTCCCCTACGAGCAGTACTTC
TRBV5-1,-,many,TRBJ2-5,CASSVPGGEETQYF,TGCGCCAGCAGCGTCCCGGGGGGCGAAGAGACCCAGTACTTC
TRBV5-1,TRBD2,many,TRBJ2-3,CASSLGGLAGGLTDTQYF,TGCGCCAGCAGCTTGGGGGGACTAGCGGGAGGCCTGACAGATACGCAGTATTTT
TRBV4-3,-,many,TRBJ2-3,CASSQDWAVSTDTQYF,TGCGCCAGCAGCCAAGATTGGGCGGTTAGCACAGATACGCAGTATTTT
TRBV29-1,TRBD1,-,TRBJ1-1,CSVDPTGWHEAFF,TGCAGCGTTGACCCGACAGGGTGGCATGAAGCTTTCTTT
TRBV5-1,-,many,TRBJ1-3,CASSLEASGNTIYF,TGCGCCAGCAGCTTGGAGGCCTCTGGAAACACCATATATTTT
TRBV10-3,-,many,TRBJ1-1,CAISESSENTEAFF,TGTGCCATCAGTGAGTCGTCCGAGAACACTGAAGCTTTCTTT
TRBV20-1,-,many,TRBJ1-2,CSALILGRYGYTF,TGCAGTGCTCTGATTCTGGGACGGTATGGCTACACCTTC
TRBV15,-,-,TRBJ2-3,CATSREWADTQYF,TGTGCCACCAGCAGAGAGTGGGCAGATACGCAGTATTTT
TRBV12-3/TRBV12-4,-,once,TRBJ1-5,CASSLDRDRGQPQHF,TGTGCCAGCAGTTTAGACAGGGACCGCGGGCAGCCCCAGCATTTT
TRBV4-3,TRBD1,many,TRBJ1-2,CASSQNRGLGGYTF,TGCGCCAGCAGCCAAAACAGGGGGCTGGGTGGCTACACCTTC
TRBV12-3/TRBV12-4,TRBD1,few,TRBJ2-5,CASRLTGGRETQYF,TGTGCCAGCAGACTGACAGGGGGCAGGGAGACCCAGTACTTC